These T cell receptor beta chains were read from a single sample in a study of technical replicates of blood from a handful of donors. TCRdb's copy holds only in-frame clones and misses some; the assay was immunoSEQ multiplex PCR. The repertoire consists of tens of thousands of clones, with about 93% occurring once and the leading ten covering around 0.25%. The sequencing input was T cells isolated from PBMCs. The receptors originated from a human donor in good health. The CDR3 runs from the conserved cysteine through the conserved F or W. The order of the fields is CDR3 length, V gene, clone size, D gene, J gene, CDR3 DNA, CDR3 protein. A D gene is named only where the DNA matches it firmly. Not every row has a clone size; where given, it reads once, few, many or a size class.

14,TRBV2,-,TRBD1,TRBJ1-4,TGTGCCAGCAGCATCACAGGGGACAATGAAAAACTGTTTTTT,CASSITGDNEKLFF
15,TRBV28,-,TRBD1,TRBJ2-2,TGTGCCAGCAGTCCCCGGAACAGGGGGACGGGGGAGCTGTTTTTT,CASSPRNRGTGELFF
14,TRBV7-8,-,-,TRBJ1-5,TGTGCCAGCAGCTTCGACGAGGGCAATCAGCCCCAGCATTTT,CASSFDEGNQPQHF
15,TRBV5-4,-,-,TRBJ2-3,TGTGCCAGCAGCTTCGGACTTTCAATCACAGATACGCAGTATTTT,CASSFGLSITDTQYF
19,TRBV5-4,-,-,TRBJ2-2,TGTGCCAGCAGCCCCCCCGGGGCGGGGCCTATGGAGAACACCGGGGAGCTGTTTTTT,CASSPPGAGPMENTGELFF
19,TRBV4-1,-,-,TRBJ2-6,TGCGCCAGCAGCCAAGATGCGTTTAACAGTCACTCTGGGGCCAACGTCCTGACTTTC,CASSQDAFNSHSGANVLTF
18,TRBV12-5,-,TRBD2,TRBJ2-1,TGTGCTAGTGGTTTGGTTATAACCGGGACTAGCGAATACAATGAGCAGTTCTTC,CASGLVITGTSEYNEQFF
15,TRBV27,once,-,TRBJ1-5,TGTGCCAGCAGTTTAAACCAGGGGCAGAATCAGCCCCAGCATTTT,CASSLNQGQNQPQHF
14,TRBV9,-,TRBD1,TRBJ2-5,TGTGCCAGCAGCACGGGACAGGGACAAGAGACCCAGTACTTC,CASSTGQGQETQYF
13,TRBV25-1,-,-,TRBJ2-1,TGTGCCAGCTCTCCCCCTAGAGACAATGAGCAGTTCTTC,CASSPPRDNEQFF
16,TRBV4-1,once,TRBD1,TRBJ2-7,TGCGCCAGCAGCCGCGAAACACTGACAGGGGTACACGAGCAGTACTTC,CASSRETLTGVHEQYF
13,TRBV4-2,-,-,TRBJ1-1,TGTGCCAGCAGCCAAGACCGTTACACTGAAGCTTTCTTT,CASSQDRYTEAFF
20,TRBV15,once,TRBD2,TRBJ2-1,TGTGCCACCAGCAGACTTACCACCTTCACTAGCGGAGGGCTATACAATGAGCAGTTCTTC,CATSRLTTFTSGGLYNEQFF
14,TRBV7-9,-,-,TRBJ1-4,TGTGCCAGCAGCCGCGAGGGCGGTCGGGAAAAACTGTTTTTT,CASSREGGREKLFF
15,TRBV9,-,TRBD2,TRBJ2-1,TGTGCCAGCAGCGCCGGGGGGGGAGGGTACAATGAGCAGTTCTTC,CASSAGGGGYNEQFF
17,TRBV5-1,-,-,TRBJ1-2,TGCGCCAGCAGCGTCGGGACTAGCTCAATACCCGTTTATGGCTACACCTTC,CASSVGTSSIPVYGYTF
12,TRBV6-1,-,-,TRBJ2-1,TGTGCCAGCAGTGAAACTCTCGGGGTGCAGTTCTTC,CASSETLGVQFF
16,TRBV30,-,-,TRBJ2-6,TGTGCCTGGAGCCAAAAGCAGGGCGCTGGGGCCAACGTCCTGACTTTC,CAWSQKQGAGANVLTF
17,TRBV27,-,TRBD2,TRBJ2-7,TGTGCCAGCAGTCCGACACAATATAGCGGGAGGGGCCACGAGCAGTACTTC,CASSPTQYSGRGHEQYF
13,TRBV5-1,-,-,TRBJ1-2,TGCGCCAGCAGCTTGCAACAGAGTGATGGCTACACCTTC,CASSLQQSDGYTF
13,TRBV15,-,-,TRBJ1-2,TGTGCCACCAGCTCGCGGACAGACTATGGCTACACCTTC,CATSSRTDYGYTF
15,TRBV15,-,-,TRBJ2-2,TGTGCCACCAGCAGAGAGGCGGTGAACACCGGGGAGCTGTTTTTT,CATSREAVNTGELFF
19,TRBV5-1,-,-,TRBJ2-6,TGCGCCAGCAGCTTTCGAGGCGGGGTCCCGAGCTCTGGGGCCAACGTCCTGACTTTC,CASSFRGGVPSSGANVLTF
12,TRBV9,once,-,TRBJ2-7,TGTGCCAGCAGCCTAACGGGATACGAGCAGTACTTC,CASSLTGYEQYF
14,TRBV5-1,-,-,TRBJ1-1,TGCGCCAGCACCCTATTCACAGGGTCCACTGAAGCTTTCTTT,CASTLFTGSTEAFF
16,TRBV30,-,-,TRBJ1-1,TGTGCCTGGGTTCGCGGCGGGCCCTCCGCGGGCGCTGAAGCTTTCTTT,CAWVRGGPSAGAEAFF
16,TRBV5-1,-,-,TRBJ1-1,TGCGCCAGCAGCTGGGATCGGGAAGACGTGAACACTGAAGCTTTCTTT,CASSWDREDVNTEAFF
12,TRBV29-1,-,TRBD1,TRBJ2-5,TGCAGCGTTGAACGACAGGGTCGGACCCAGTACTTC,CSVERQGRTQYF
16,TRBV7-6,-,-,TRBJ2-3,TGTGCCAGCAGCTTAGTCGGAAACAGGGCCACAGATACGCAGTATTTT,CASSLVGNRATDTQYF
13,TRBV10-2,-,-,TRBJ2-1,TGCGCCAGCAGAACGCGGGCCTACAATGAGCAGTTCTTC,CASRTRAYNEQFF
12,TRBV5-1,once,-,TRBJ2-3,TGCGCCAGCAGCTTGGGGCAGGATACGCAGTATTTT,CASSLGQDTQYF
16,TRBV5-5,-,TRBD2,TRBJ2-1,TGTGCCAGCAGCTTGTTCCAGCTAGCGGGAGTGGATGAGCAGTTCTTC,CASSLFQLAGVDEQFF
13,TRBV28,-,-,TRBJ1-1,TGTGCCAGCAGCCTTATCGAGAGAACTGAAGCTTTCTTT,CASSLIERTEAFF
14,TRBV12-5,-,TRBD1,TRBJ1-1,TGTGCTAGTGGGACAGGGGGGCAGAACACTGAAGCTTTCTTT,CASGTGGQNTEAFF
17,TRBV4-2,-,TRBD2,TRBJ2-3,TGTGCCAGCAGCCAGTCGGCGGGGCGGGAGGGCACAGATACGCAGTATTTT,CASSQSAGREGTDTQYF
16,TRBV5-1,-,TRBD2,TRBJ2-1,TGCGCCAGCTGGAGATCGATAGCGGGAGAACGAAATGAGCAGTTCTTC,CASWRSIAGERNEQFF
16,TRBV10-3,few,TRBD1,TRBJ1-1,TGTGCCATCAGTGAGGGACAGGGCGGGAAGAACACTGAAGCTTTCTTT,CAISEGQGGKNTEAFF
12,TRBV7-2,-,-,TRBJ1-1,TGTGCCAGCAGTGGGACTTTCCGACAGGCTTTCTTT,CASSGTFRQAFF
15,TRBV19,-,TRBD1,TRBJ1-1,TGTGCCAGTACCGCACTACAGGGGTGGATCCCTGAAGCTTTCTTT,CASTALQGWIPEAFF
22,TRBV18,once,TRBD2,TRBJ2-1,TGTGCCAGCTCACCAAGTCAACTAGCGGGGGAGCTGGTAACGAGCTCCTACAATGAGCAGTTCTTC,CASSPSQLAGELVTSSYNEQFF
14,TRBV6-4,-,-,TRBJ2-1,TGTGCCAGCAGGACATGGTCATCAGGCGATGAGCAGTTCTTC,CASRTWSSGDEQFF
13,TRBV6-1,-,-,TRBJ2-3,TGTGCCAGCAGGGACAGAGCCACAGATACGCAGTATTTT,CASRDRATDTQYF
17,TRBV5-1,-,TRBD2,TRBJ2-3,TGCGCCAGCAGCTCGACCGCCGGGACTAGCGGCACAGATACGCAGTATTTT,CASSSTAGTSGTDTQYF
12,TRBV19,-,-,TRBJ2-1,TGTGCCACCCGAGGAGTAGGTTTAGAGCAGTTCTTC,CATRGVGLEQFF
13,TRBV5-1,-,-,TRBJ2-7,TGCGCCAGCAGCTTGGGTATAGAATTCGAGCAGTACTTC,CASSLGIEFEQYF
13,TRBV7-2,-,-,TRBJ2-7,TGTGCCAGCAGATTCACAGGTAGCCCGGAGCAGTACTTC,CASRFTGSPEQYF
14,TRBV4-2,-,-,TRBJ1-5,TGTGCCAGCAGCCAAGTGGGGGGGAGCCAGCCCCAGCATTTT,CASSQVGGSQPQHF
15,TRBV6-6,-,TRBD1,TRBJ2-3,TGTGCCAGCAGTGGTCGACAGGGGGCGGCAGATACGCAGTATTTT,CASSGRQGAADTQYF
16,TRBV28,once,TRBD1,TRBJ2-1,TGTGCCAGCAGTATATCGACAGGGATTAGTTACAATGAGCAGTTCTTC,CASSISTGISYNEQFF
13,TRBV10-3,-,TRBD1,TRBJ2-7,TGTGCCATCAGCGGACAGGCGTCCTACGAGCAGTACTTC,CAISGQASYEQYF
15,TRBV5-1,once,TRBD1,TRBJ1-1,TGCGCCAGCAGCACATACGGGACAGGGGAAAATGAAGCTTTCTTT,CASSTYGTGENEAFF
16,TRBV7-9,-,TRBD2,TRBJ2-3,TGTGCCAGCAGCGCCACCCGGGGCGGGGGGACAGATACGCAGTATTTT,CASSATRGGGTDTQYF
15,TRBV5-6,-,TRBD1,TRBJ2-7,TGTGCCAGCAGCGACACCGGGACAGGCCCCTTGCCGCTAAACTTC,CASSDTGTGPLPLNF
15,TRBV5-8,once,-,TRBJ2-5,TGTGCCAGCAGCTTGCGAGACAGGGACTCAGAGACCCAGTACTTC,CASSLRDRDSETQYF
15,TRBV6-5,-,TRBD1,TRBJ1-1,TGTGCCAGCAGTTACCCCGGGACAGGGAACACTGAAGCTTTCTTT,CASSYPGTGNTEAFF
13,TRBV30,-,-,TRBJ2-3,TGTGCCTGGAAACAGGGAGTCGCAGATACGCAGTATTTT,CAWKQGVADTQYF
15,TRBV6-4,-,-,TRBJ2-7,TGTGCCAGCAGTGACTTCCCGGCGGGTGTATACGAGCAGTACTTC,CASSDFPAGVYEQYF